Detailed here is one T cell receptor (beta chain). The source of the sample is a study of control samples from healthy donors and cancer patients. CDR3 length equals 12 residues. From germline, CDR1 is KGHDR and CDR2 SFDVKD. V lost 7 bases, J lost 6 bases, and 1 base stayed unmatched. TCRdb's table, derived via immunoSEQ multiplex PCR, lists solely in-frame clones and lacks some. The data hold under 150,000 clones, with 89% observed a single time. The source of this sequence is a man aged 25-40 years in good health. This chain joins TRBV24-1 and TRBJ2-2, with 7 bases fitting TRBD1. The material sequenced was blood. CDR3 nucleotide sequence: TGTGCCACCAGAGGGGGCTCCGGGGAGCTGTTTTTT. It yields the protein CATRGGSGELFF.